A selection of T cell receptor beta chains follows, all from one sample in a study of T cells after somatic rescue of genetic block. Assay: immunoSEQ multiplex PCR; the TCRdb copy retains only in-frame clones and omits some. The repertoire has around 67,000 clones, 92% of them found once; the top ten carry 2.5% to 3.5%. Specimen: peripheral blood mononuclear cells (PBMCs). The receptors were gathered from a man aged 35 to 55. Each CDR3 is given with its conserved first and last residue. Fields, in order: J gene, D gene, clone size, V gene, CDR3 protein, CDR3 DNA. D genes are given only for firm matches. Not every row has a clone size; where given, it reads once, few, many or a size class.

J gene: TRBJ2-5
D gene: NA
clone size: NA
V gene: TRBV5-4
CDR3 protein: CASSLDRQETQYF
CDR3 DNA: TGTGCCAGCAGCTTGGACCGTCAAGAGACCCAGTACTTC

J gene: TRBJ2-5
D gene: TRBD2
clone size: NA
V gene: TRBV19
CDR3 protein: CASRKTSGIETQYF
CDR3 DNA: TGTGCCAGTAGGAAGACTAGCGGGATTGAGACCCAGTACTTC

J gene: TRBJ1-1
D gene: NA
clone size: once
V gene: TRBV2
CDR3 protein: CASSQLGGLPEAFF
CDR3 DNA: TGTGCCAGCAGTCAACTTGGGGGGTTGCCTGAAGCTTTCTTT

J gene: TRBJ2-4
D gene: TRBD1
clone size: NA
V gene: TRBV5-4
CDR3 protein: CASSMDRRHIQYF
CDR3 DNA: TGTGCCAGCAGCATGGACAGGCGGCACATTCAGTACTTC

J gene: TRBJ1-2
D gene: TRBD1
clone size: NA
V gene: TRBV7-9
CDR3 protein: CASSLPLQGNYGYTF
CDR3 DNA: TGTGCCAGCAGCCTACCCCTACAGGGGAACTATGGCTACACCTTC

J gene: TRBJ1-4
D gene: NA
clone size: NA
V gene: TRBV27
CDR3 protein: CASSSYPTNEKLFF
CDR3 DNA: TGTGCCAGCAGTTCCTACCCAACTAATGAAAAACTGTTTTTT

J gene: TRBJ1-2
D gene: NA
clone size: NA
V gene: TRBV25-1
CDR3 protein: CASSERRANYGYTF
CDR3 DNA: TGTGCCAGCAGTGAACGAAGGGCCAACTATGGCTACACCTTC

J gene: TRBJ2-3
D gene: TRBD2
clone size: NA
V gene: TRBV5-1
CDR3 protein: CASSLAGGGRWPDTQYF
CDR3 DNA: TGCGCCAGCAGCTTGGCGGGGGGCGGGAGGTGGCCAGATACGCAGTATTTT

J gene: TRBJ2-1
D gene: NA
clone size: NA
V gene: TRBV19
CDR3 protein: CASSGPYSDEQFF
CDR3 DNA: TGTGCCAGTAGCGGCCCTTATAGCGATGAGCAGTTCTTC

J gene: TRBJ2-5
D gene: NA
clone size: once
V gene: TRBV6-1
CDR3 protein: CASSALRQETQYF
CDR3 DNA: TGTGCCAGCAGCGCGTTGAGGCAAGAGACCCAGTACTTC

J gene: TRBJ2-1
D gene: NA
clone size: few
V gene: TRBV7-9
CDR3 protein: CASSLMGAVGNEQFF
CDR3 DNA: TGTGCCAGCAGCTTAATGGGCGCGGTGGGCAATGAGCAGTTCTTC

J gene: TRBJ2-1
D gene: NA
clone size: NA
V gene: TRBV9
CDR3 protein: CASSLHAEQFF
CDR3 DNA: TGTGCCAGCAGCCTACACGCTGAGCAGTTCTTC

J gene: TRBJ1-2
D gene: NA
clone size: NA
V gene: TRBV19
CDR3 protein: CASSTQAYGYTF
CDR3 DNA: TGTGCCAGTAGTACCCAGGCCTATGGCTACACCTTC

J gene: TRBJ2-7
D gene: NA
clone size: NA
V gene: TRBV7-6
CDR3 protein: CASSLAGDLYEQYF
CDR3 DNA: TGTGCCAGCAGCTTAGCTGGGGATCTCTACGAGCAGTACTTC

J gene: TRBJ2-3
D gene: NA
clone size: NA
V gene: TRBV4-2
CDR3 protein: CASSPTRTRTDTQYF
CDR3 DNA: TGTGCCAGCAGCCCCACCCGGACTCGCACAGATACGCAGTATTTT

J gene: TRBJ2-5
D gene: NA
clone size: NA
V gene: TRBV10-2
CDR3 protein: CASSESTPETQYF
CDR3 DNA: TGCGCCAGCAGTGAGTCGACTCCGGAGACCCAGTACTTC

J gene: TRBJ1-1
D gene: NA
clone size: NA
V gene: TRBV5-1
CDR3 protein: CASSFSGGTPTEAFF
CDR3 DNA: TGCGCCAGCAGCTTCTCCGGCGGGACTCCCACTGAAGCTTTCTTT

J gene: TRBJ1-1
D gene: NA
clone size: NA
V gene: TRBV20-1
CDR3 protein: CTPGRVEAFF
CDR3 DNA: TGCACCCCGGGGAGGGTTGAAGCTTTCTTT

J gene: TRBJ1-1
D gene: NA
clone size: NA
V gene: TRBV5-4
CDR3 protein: CASSTGQLEAFF
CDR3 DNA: TGTGCCAGCAGCACCGGACAGCTTGAAGCTTTCTTT

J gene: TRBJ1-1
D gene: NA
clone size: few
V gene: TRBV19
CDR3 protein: CASNDGALTEAFF
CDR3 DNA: TGTGCCAGTAACGACGGGGCTTTAACTGAAGCTTTCTTT

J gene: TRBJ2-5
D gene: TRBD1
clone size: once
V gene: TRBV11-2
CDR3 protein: CASSLVTGAVLQETQYF
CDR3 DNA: TGTGCCAGCAGCTTAGTTACAGGGGCCGTTCTTCAAGAGACCCAGTACTTC

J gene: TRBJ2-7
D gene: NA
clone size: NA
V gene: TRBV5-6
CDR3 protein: CASSGIIGTPDYYEQYF
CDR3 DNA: TGTGCCAGCAGCGGCATAATCGGGACACCGGACTACTACGAGCAGTACTTC

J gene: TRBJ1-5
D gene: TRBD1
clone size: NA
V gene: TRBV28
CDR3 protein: CASSFQGAQNQPQHF
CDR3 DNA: TGTGCCAGCAGTTTTCAGGGGGCCCAGAATCAGCCCCAGCATTTT

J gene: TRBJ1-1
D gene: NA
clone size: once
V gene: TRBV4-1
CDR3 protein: CASSQDQGRTEAFF
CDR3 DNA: TGCGCCAGCAGCCAAGATCAGGGGCGAACTGAAGCTTTCTTT

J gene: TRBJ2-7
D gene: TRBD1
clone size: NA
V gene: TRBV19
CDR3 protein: CASKMAQGYEQYF
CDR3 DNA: TGTGCCAGTAAAATGGCACAGGGGTACGAGCAGTACTTC

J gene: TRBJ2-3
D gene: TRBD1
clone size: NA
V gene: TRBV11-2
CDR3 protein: CASSLGTGIRDTQYF
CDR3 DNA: TGTGCCAGCAGCTTAGGGACAGGGATTAGGGATACGCAGTATTTT

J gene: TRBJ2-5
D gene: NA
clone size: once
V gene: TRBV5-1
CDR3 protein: CASSFQGRETQYF
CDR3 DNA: TGCGCCAGCAGCTTTCAAGGGCGGGAGACCCAGTACTTC

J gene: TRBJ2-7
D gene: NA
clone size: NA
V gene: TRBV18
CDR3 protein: CASSPPRGLSGGRGEQYF
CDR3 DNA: TGTGCCAGCTCACCACCCCGGGGTTTAAGTGGGGGTCGAGGGGAGCAGTACTTC

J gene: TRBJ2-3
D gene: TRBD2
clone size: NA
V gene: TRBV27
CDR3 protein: CASSSLTSGTSTDTQYF
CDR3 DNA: TGTGCCAGCAGTTCACTGACTAGCGGGACTAGCACAGATACGCAGTATTTT

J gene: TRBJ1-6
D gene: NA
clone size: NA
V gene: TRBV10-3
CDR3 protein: CAISESPGQGNSPLHF
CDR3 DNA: TGTGCCATCAGTGAGTCCCCGGGGCAGGGGAATTCACCCCTCCACTTT

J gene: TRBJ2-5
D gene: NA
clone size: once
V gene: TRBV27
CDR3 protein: CASSLSGQGVTGGPEGTQYF
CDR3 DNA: TGTGCCAGCAGTTTATCGGGACAGGGTGTAACGGGAGGGCCCGAAGGGACCCAGTACTTC

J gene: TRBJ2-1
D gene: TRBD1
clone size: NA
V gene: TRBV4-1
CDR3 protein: CASSQDRGQGLLNEQFF
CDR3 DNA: TGCGCCAGCAGCCAAGACCGGGGACAGGGGCTTTTAAATGAGCAGTTCTTC

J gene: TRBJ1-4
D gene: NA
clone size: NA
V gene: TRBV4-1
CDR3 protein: CASSQVVALVNEKLFF
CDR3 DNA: TGCGCCAGCAGCCAAGTTGTGGCCCTGGTAAATGAAAAACTGTTTTTT

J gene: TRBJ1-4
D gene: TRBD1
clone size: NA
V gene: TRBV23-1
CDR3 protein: CASSQSRGTGGDDEKLFF
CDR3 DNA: TGCGCCAGCAGTCAATCGCGTGGGACAGGGGGCGATGATGAAAAACTGTTTTTT

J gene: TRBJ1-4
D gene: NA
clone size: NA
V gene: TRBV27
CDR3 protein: CASSHDGTPYEKLFF
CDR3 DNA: TGTGCCAGCAGTCACGACGGGACACCCTATGAAAAACTGTTTTTT

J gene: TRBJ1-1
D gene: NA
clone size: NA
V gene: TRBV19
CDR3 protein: CASNTPGVRTEAFF
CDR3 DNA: TGTGCCAGTAACACACCAGGGGTGAGGACTGAAGCTTTCTTT

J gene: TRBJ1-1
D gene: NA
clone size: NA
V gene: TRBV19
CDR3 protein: CASSQDNTEAFF
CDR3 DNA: TGTGCCAGTAGTCAGGACAACACTGAAGCTTTCTTT

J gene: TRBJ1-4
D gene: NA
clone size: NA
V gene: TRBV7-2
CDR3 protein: CASSPSGVVGEKLFF
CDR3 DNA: TGTGCCAGCAGCCCATCAGGGGTCGTTGGCGAAAAACTGTTTTTT

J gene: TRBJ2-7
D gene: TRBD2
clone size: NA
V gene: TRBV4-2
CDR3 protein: CASSQMSGRGSYEQYF
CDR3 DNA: TGTGCCAGCAGCCAGATGAGCGGGAGAGGCTCCTACGAGCAGTACTTC

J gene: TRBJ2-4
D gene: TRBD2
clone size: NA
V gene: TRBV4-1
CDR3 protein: CASSQDLFSSGGYVAKNIQYF
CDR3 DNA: TGCGCCAGCAGCCAAGACCTGTTTTCTAGCGGGGGGTACGTAGCCAAAAACATTCAGTACTTC

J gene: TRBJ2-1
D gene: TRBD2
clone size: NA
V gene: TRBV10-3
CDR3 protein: CAISAAGREASNEQFF
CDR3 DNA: TGTGCCATCAGTGCAGCTGGGCGGGAGGCGAGTAATGAGCAGTTCTTC

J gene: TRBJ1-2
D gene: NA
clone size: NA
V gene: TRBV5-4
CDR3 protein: CASSLAGDGYTF
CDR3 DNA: TGTGCCAGCAGCTTGGCAGGGGACGGCTACACCTTC

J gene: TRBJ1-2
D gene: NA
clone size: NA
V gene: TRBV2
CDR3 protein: CAKRLLAPLGYTF
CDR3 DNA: TGTGCCAAACGACTCCTCGCACCACTCGGCTACACCTTC